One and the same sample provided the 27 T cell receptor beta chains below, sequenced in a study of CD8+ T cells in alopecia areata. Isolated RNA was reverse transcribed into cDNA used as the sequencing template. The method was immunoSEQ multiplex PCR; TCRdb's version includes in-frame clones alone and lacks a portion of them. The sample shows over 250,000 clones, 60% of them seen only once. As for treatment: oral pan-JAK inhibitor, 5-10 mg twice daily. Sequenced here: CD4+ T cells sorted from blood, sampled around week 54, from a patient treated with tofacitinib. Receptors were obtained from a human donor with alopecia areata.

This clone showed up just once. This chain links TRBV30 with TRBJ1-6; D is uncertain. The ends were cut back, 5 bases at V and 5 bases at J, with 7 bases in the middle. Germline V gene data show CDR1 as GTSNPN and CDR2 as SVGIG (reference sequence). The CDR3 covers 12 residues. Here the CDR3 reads CAWSGDNSPLHF. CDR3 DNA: TGTGCCTGGTCCGGGGATAATTCACCCCTCCACTTT. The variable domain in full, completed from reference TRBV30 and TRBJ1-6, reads SQTIHQWPATLVQPVGSPLSLECTVEGTSNPNLYWYRQAAGRGLQLLFYSVGIGQISSEVPQNLSASRPQDRQFILSSKKLLLSDSGFYLCAWSGDNSPLHFGNGTRLTVT.

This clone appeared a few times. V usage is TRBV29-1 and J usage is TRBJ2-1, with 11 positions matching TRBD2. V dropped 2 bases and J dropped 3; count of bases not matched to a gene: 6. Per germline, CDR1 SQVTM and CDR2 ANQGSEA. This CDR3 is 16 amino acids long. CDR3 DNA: TGCAGCGTTGAACGCCTAGCGGGGGGAGGCTACAATGAGCAGTTCTTC. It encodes CSVERLAGGGYNEQFF.

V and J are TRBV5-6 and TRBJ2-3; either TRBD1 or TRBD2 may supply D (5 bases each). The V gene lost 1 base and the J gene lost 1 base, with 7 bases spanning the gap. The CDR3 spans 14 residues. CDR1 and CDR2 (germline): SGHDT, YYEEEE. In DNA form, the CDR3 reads TGTGCCAGCAGCTTGAGGGGACGCACAGATACGCAGTATTTT. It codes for CASSLRGRTDTQYF.

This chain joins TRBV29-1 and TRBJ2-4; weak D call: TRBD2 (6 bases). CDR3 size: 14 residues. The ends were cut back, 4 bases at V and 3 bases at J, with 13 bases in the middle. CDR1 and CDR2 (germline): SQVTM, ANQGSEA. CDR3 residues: CSVGGGDGKNIQYF. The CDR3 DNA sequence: TGCAGCGTTGGGGGCGGGGACGGCAAAAACATTCAGTACTTC.

DNA for the CDR3: TGCAGCGTGATGACAGAACCATGGTCCTACAATGAGCAGTTCTTC. Translating it yields CSVMTEPWSYNEQFF. The genes are TRBV29-1 and TRBJ2-1; TRBD1 might be the D (5 bases). The CDR3 spans 15 residues. V lost 6 bases to trimming and J lost 1 base, with 16 bases between them. Germline-derived CDR1 and CDR2 are SQVTM and ANQGSEA.

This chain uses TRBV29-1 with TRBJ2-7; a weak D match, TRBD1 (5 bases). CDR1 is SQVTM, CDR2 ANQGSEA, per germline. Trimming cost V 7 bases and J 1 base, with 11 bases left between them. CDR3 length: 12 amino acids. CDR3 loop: CSASRASYEQYF. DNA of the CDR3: TGCAGCGCCAGCAGGGCGTCCTACGAGCAGTACTTC.

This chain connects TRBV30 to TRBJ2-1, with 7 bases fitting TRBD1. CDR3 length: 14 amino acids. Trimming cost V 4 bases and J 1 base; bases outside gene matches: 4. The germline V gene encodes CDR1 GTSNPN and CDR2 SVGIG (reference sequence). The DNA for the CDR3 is TGTGCCTGGAACAGGGGAAATTCCTACAATGAGCAGTTCTTC. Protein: CAWNRGNSYNEQFF.

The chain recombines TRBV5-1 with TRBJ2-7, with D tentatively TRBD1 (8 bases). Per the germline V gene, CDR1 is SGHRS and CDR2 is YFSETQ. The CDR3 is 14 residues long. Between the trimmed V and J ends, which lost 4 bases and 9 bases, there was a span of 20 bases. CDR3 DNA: TGCGCCAGCAGCCTGGACAGGGAGGGGATCCGGCAGTACTTC. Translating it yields CASSLDREGIRQYF.

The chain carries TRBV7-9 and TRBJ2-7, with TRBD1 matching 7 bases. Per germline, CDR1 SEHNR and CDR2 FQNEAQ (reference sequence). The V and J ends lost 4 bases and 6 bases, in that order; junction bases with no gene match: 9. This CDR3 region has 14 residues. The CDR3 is CASSCGQVGCEQYF. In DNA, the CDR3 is TGTGCCAGCAGCTGCGGACAGGTGGGTTGCGAGCAGTACTTC.

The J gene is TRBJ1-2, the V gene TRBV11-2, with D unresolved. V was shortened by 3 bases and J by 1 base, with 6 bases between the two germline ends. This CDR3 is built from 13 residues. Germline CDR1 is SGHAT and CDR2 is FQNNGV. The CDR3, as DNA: TGTGCCAGCAGCTTTGGGGATAACTATGGCTACACCTTC. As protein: CASSFGDNYGYTF.

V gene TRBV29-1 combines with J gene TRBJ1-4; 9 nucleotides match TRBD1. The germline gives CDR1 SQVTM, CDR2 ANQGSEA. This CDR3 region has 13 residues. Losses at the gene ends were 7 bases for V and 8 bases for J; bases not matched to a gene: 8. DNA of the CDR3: TGCAGCGCAGCGGACAGGGGCGCCGAAAAACTGTTTTTT. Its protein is CSAADRGAEKLFF. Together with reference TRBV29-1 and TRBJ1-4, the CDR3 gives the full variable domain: SAVISQKPSRDICQRGTSLTIQCQVDSQVTMMFWYRQQPGQSLTLIATANQGSEATYESGFVIDKFPISRPNLTFSTLTVSNMSPEDSSIYLCSAADRGAEKLFFGSGTQLSVL.

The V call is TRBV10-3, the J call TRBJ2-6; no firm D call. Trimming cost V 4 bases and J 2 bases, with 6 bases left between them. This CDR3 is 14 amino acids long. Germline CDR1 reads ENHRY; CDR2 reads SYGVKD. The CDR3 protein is CAISAAAGANVLTF. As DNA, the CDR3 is TGTGCCATCAGTGCGGCGGCTGGGGCCAACGTCCTGACTTTC.

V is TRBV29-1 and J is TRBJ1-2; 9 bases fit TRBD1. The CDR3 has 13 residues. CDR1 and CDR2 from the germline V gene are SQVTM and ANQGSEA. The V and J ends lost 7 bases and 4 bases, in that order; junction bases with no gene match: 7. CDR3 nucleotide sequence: TGCAGCGACGCCGGGACAGGGTCCTATGGCTACACCTTC. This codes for CSDAGTGSYGYTF.

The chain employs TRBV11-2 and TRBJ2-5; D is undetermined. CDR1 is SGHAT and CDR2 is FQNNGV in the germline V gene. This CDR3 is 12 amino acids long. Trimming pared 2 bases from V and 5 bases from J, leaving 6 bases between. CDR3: CASSLNRETQYF. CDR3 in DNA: TGTGCCAGCAGCTTAAATAGGGAGACCCAGTACTTC.

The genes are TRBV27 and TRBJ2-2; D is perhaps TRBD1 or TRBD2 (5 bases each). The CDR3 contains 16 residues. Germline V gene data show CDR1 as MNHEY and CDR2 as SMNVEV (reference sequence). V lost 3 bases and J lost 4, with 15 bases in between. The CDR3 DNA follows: TGTGCCAGCAGTTTCTTGACTACAGGTGGCACCGGGGAGCTGTTTTTT. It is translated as CASSFLTTGGTGELFF.

This chain's CDR3 is CAWTPRVSGANVLTF. The CDR3 nucleotides are TGTGCCTGGACCCCGAGGGTCTCTGGGGCCAACGTCCTGACTTTC. The gene calls are TRBV30 and TRBJ2-6; a weak D match, TRBD2 (5 bases). The CDR3 runs to 15 residues. Germline CDR1 is GTSNPN and CDR2 is SVGIG (reference sequence). Trimming took off 4 bases at V and 0 bases at J, with 10 bases between the two ends. Full variable domain (outside the CDR3, taken from reference TRBV30 and TRBJ2-6): SQTIHQWPATLVQPVGSPLSLECTVEGTSNPNLYWYRQAAGRGLQLLFYSVGIGQISSEVPQNLSASRPQDRQFILSSKKLLLSDSGFYLCAWTPRVSGANVLTFGAGSRLTVL.

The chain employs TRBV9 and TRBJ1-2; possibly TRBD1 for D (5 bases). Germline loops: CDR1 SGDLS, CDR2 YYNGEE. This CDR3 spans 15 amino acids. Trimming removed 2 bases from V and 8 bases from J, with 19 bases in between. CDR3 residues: CASSVGPPEPGGYTF. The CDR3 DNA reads TGTGCCAGCAGCGTGGGACCTCCCGAGCCGGGCGGCTACACCTTC.

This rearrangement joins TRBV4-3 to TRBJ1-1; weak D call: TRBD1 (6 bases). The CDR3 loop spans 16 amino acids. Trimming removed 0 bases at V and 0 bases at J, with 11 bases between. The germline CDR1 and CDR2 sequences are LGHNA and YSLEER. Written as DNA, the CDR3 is TGCGCCAGCAGCCAAGACCCAGGGGCCGTGAACACTGAAGCTTTCTTT. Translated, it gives CASSQDPGAVNTEAFF.

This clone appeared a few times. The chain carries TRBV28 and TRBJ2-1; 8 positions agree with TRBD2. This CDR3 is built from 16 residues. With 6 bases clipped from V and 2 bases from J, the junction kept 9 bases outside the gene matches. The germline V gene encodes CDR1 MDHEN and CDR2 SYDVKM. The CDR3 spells CASSKRRGETYNEQFF. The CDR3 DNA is TGTGCCAGCAGCAAGAGGCGGGGGGAAACCTACAATGAGCAGTTCTTC.

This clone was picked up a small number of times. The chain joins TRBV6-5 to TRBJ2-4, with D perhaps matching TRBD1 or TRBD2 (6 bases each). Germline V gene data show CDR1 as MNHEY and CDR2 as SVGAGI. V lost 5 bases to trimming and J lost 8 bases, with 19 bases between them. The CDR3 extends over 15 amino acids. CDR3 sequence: CASSHPGPGAHIQYF. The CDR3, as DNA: TGTGCCAGCAGTCACCCAGGGCCGGGGGCCCACATTCAGTACTTC.

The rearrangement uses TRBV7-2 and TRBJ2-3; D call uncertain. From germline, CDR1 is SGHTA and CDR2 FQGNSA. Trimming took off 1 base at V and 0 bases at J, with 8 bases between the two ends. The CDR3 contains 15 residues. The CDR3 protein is CASSLGERSTDTQYF. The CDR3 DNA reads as TGTGCCAGCAGCTTAGGAGAACGTAGCACAGATACGCAGTATTTT.

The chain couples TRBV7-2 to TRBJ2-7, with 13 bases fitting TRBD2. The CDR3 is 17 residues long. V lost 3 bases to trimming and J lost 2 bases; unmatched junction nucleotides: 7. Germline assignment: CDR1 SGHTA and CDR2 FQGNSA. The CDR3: CASSLRRTSGGPYEQYF. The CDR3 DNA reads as TGTGCCAGCAGCTTGAGGCGGACTAGCGGGGGACCCTACGAGCAGTACTTC.

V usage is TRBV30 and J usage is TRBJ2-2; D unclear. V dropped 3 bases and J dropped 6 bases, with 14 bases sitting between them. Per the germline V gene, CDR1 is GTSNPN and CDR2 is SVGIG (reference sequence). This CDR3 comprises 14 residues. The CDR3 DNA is TGTGCCTGGAGGGGCTTTCGTTTTGCCGGGGAGCTGTTTTTT. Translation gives CAWRGFRFAGELFF.

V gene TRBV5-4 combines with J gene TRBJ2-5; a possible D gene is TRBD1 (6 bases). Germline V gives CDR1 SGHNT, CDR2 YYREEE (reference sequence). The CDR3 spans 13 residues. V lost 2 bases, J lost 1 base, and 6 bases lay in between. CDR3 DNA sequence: TGTGCCAGCAGCTTACAGGGCCAAGAGACCCAGTACTTC. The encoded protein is CASSLQGQETQYF.

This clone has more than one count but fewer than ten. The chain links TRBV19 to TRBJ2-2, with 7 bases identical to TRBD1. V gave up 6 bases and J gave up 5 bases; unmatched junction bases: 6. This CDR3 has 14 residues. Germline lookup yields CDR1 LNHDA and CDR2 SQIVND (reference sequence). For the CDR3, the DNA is TGTGCCAGTAGGCACAGGGGAAGAACCGGGGAGCTGTTTTTT. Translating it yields CASRHRGRTGELFF.

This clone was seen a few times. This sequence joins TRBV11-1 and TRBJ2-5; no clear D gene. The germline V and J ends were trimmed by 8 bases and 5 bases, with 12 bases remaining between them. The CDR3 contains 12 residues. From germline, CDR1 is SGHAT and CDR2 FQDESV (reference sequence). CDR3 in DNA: TGTGCCAGCTCCCCATATGGGGAGACCCAGTACTTC. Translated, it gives CASSPYGETQYF.

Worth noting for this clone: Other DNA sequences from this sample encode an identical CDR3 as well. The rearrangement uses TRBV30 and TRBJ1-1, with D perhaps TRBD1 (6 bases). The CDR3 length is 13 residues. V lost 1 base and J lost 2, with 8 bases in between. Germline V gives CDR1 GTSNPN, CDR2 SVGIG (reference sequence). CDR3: CAWSGTVNTEAFF. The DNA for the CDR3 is TGTGCCTGGAGTGGGACAGTTAACACTGAAGCTTTCTTT.